The 8 T cell receptor beta chains reported below all come from one sample, sequenced in a study of T-cell memory formation after mild COVID-19. TCRdb fed the 5' RACE reads into MiXCR, producing one record per CDR3 protein. The top ten hold under 15% of the sample, which has approximately 490,000 distinct CDR3 sequences, around 21% seen once. The specimen sequenced was PBMCs or a T cell subset sorted from them (not recorded which). These receptors originate from an adult woman who had mild COVID-19 (a few samples of this study predate the infection). Cell type and time point are not known.

This clonotype was counted only a few times. This chain joins TRBV20-1 and TRBJ2-7; the match to TRBD2 covers 8 bases. The CDR3 runs 14 residues. Unmatched junction bases numbered 7, after V lost 0 bases and J lost 6 bases. CDR1 and CDR2 (germline): DFQATT, SNEGSKA (reference sequence). The CDR3 spells CSARDPSGPSEQYF. The CDR3 region has the DNA TGCAGTGCTAGAGACCCTAGCGGGCCCTCCGAGCAGTACTTC.

The gene calls are TRBV4-3 and TRBJ2-2, with a possible D match to TRBD1 (6 bases). Trimming removed 1 base at V and 5 bases at J, with 23 bases between. The CDR3 has 19 residues. Germline V CDR1 and CDR2: LGHNA, YSLEER. The CDR3 region is CASSQANRDIFRGTGELFF. The CDR3 DNA follows: TGCGCCAGCAGCCAAGCAAACCGGGACATCTTTAGGGGAACCGGGGAGCTGTTTTTT.

This clonotype has only a few counts. J is TRBJ2-3 and V is TRBV6-2 or TRBV6-3; the D gene is possibly TRBD2 (6 bases). In germline, CDR1 is MNHEY, CDR2 SVGEGT. V was cut by 0 bases and J by 4 bases, with 8 bases left in between. CDR3 size: 14 residues. CDR3 DNA: TGTGCCAGCAGTTACTCGGAGGGAGCAGATACGCAGTATTTT. This codes for CASSYSEGADTQYF.

The chain combines TRBV7-8 with TRBJ1-6; D is possibly TRBD1 (6 bases). The CDR3 length is 18 residues. The germline CDR1 and CDR2 sequences are SGHVS and FQNEAQ. Trimming cost V 3 bases and J 5 bases, with 20 bases left between them. CDR3 nucleotide sequence: TGTGCCAGCAGCTTCCTTCCGTACCGGACAGTAAATAATTCACCCCTCCACTTT. Residues: CASSFLPYRTVNNSPLHF. Full variable domain (missing parts from reference TRBV7-8 and TRBJ1-6): GAGVSQSPRYKVAKRGQDVALRCDPISGHVSLFWYQQALGQGPEFLTYFQNEAQLDKSGLPSDRFFAERPEGSVSTLKIQRTQQEDSAVYLCASSFLPYRTVNNSPLHFGNGTRLTVT.

This clonotype was seen only a few times. This sequence joins TRBV7-9 and TRBJ2-1; 8 bases map to TRBD2. V was pared by 5 bases and J by 5 bases, with 8 bases of the junction left unmatched. The germline CDR1 and CDR2 sequences are SEHNR and FQNEAQ (reference sequence). The length of the CDR3 is 15 residues. The CDR3 protein is CASSQSSGPNNEQFF. In nucleotides, the CDR3 is TGTGCCAGCAGCCAATCTAGCGGGCCCAACAATGAGCAGTTCTTC.

This sequence joins TRBV20-1 and TRBJ2-7; D possibly corresponds to TRBD2 (5 bases). The CDR3 length is 11 residues. Germline V gene lookup returns CDR1 DFQATT and CDR2 SNEGSKA (reference sequence). Trimming cost V 6 bases and J 6 bases, with 12 bases left between them. CDR3 sequence: CSAPGGLEQYF. As DNA, the CDR3 is TGCAGTGCCCCCGGAGGTCTCGAGCAGTACTTC.

V is TRBV20-1 and J is TRBJ1-5, with a possible D match to TRBD1 (5 bases). Germline V lookup: CDR1 DFQATT, CDR2 SNEGSKA (reference sequence). The V end lost 4 bases, the J end lost 0 bases, and 16 bases lay between the germline ends. The CDR3 has 16 residues. The CDR3: CSATNPRGNSNQPQHF. In nucleotides, the CDR3 is TGCAGTGCTACCAATCCCCGGGGGAATAGCAATCAGCCCCAGCATTTT.

This clonotype was detected a few times. This chain connects TRBV29-1 to TRBJ2-7, with D unresolved. CDR3 length: 12 residues. V was pared by 7 bases and J by 6 bases, with 16 bases between. Germline-derived CDR1 and CDR2 are SQVTM and ANQGSEA. The DNA of the CDR3 is TGCAGCGCCAATTTGCCCTATGGCGAGCAGTACTTC. Its translation is CSANLPYGEQYF.